This T cell receptor beta chain was sequenced for a study of OX40 agonist ivuxolimab in advanced cancers. General observations from the study: No determination was made of the antigen specificity of the expanded peripheral T cells.

The V end lost 5 bases, the J end lost 3 bases, and 12 bases lay between the germline ends. The CDR3 contains 13 residues. Germline values: CDR1 SGHRS, CDR2 YFSETQ. This clone was recorded only once. Its matching antigen is unknown. Clones were read by immunoSEQ multiplex PCR, and TCRdb kept only the in-frame ones, dropping some. The sample has more than 50,000 clones; about 85% are singletons. This specimen consisted of CD4+ or CD8+ T cells sorted from blood, obtained in a trial of the OX40 agonist ivuxolimab. The sequence derives from an adult with an advanced solid tumor such as melanoma, head and neck, liver or kidney cancer. The chain links TRBV5-1 to TRBJ2-7, with a tentative D call TRBD2 (6 bases). In DNA, the CDR3 is TGCGCCAGCAGGACCGGGAGAGGCTACGAGCAGTACTTC. Translated: CASRTGRGYEQYF.